This TCR beta chain is drawn from a study of T cells in Graves' hyperthyroidism and ophthalmopathy. Germline lookup yields CDR1 MNHEY and CDR2 SVGEGT. This CDR3 has 15 amino acids. V was shortened by 0 bases and J by 3 bases, with 10 bases between the two germline ends. This clonotype was picked up many times. Researchers took RNA transcripts and amplified the TCR beta CDR3 regions from them. HTBI primers were the set used in a first-round RT-PCR of the TCR CDR3. MiXCR, applied by TCRdb to the multiplex PCR reads, yields one record per CDR3 protein. The table includes approximately 430,000 distinct CDR3 sequences, around 14% detected once.

The receptor comes from a woman aged 18-30 years with Graves' hyperthyroidism. The J gene is TRBJ2-3, the V gene TRBV6-2 or TRBV6-3, with a possible D match to TRBD1 (5 bases). The sequenced material came from blood. In DNA, the CDR3 is TGTGCCAGCAGTTACTCCCAGGGTGAAACAGATACGCAGTATTTT. Translating it yields CASSYSQGETDTQYF.